The TCR beta chain under discussion was sequenced for a study of cytomegalovirus exposure and HLA in healthy donors. Findings of the study overall: An analysis done earlier found most TCR beta V segments productive about 87% or about 30% of the time.

Comments on this clone: Its specificity is unknown.

V was cut by 8 bases and J by 5 bases, with 13 bases left in between. The CDR3 is 14 amino acids. The germline CDR1 and CDR2 sequences are MNHNY and SVGAGI (reference sequence). The PCR used 60 Vbeta and 13 Jbeta primers. Repertoires were generated with immunoSEQ multiplex PCR, while TCRdb's copy carries only in-frame clones and drops some. The sample holds under 150,000 clones, roughly three quarters seen once. The origin of this receptor is a woman aged 40 to 55 in good health and CMV-seronegative. The chain has TRBV6-6 and TRBJ1-6, with D possibly TRBD1 on 6 matching bases. What was sequenced was PBMCs. CDR3 in amino acids: CASGSGQHNSPLHF. CDR3 bases: TGTGCCAGCGGGTCCGGACAGCATAATTCACCCCTCCACTTT.